A selection of T cell receptor beta chains follows, all from one sample in a study of T cell responses to AZD1222 COVID-19 vaccine. TCRdb's copy holds only in-frame clones and misses some; the assay was immunoSEQ multiplex PCR. This table has around 170,000 clones, around 93% appearing once. Sequences were derived from peripheral blood, sampled on day 0 of AZD1222 vaccination. The receptors derive from an adult in good health. Each CDR3 is given with its conserved first and last residue. D genes are given only for firm matches. Not every row has a clone size; where given, it reads once, few, many or a size class.

>TRBV11-2|.|.|TRBJ1-1
CASNPRSNTEAFF
TGTGCCAGCAATCCAAGATCGAACACTGAAGCTTTCTTT
>TRBV6-4|.|.|TRBJ2-3
CASSEAASTDTQYF
TGTGCCAGCAGTGAAGCGGCTAGCACAGATACGCAGTATTTT
>TRBV30|.|.|TRBJ1-2
CAWRRVKQGPVYGYTF
TGTGCCTGGAGACGGGTGAAACAGGGTCCGGTCTATGGCTACACCTTC
>TRBV25-1|.|.|TRBJ1-1
CASSVQVALNTEAFF
TGTGCCAGCAGTGTTCAGGTTGCCCTGAACACTGAAGCTTTCTTT
>TRBV10-3|TRBD1|.|TRBJ2-7
CATGRPGQGYREQYF
TGTGCCACCGGGAGACCGGGACAGGGTTATCGGGAGCAGTACTTC
>TRBV6-2/TRBV6-3|.|.|TRBJ1-4
CASSYSGTPNEKLFF
TGTGCCAGCAGTTACTCGGGTACACCAAATGAAAAACTGTTTTTT
>TRBV28|.|.|TRBJ1-1
CASSLRTEAFF
TGTGCCAGCAGTCTCCGAACTGAAGCTTTCTTT
>TRBV19|.|.|TRBJ2-2
CASSLSSASGELFF
TGTGCCAGTAGCTTGTCTAGCGCCTCGGGGGAGCTGTTTTTT
>TRBV28|.|few|TRBJ1-4
CASSAIGATNEKLFF
TGTGCCAGCAGTGCCATAGGAGCAACTAATGAAAAACTGTTTTTT
>TRBV7-2|.|.|TRBJ1-5
CASSLGAGKNQPQHF
TGTGCCAGCAGCTTAGGGGCAGGGAAAAATCAGCCCCAGCATTTT
>TRBV23-1|.|.|TRBJ2-7
CASSQSKVRHDSYEQYF
TGCGCCAGCAGTCAATCGAAGGTTAGGCACGACTCCTACGAGCAGTACTTC
>TRBV5-5|.|.|TRBJ2-1
CASSVEVGFKYNEQFF
TGTGCCAGCAGCGTGGAAGTCGGTTTTAAATACAATGAGCAGTTCTTC
>TRBV5-1|.|.|TRBJ2-7
CASSLERGPSYEQYF
TGCGCCAGCAGCTTGGAAAGGGGCCCCTCCTACGAGCAGTACTTC
>TRBV19|.|once|TRBJ1-1
CASSTVGRTQGTEAFF
TGTGCCAGTAGTACCGTTGGGCGAACCCAGGGGACTGAAGCTTTCTTT
>TRBV5-1|.|.|TRBJ2-1
CASSDIEEGNEQFF
TGCGCCAGCAGCGATATTGAGGAGGGCAATGAGCAGTTCTTC
>TRBV5-1|.|.|TRBJ2-7
CASSRSGEGYEQYF
TGCGCCAGCAGCAGGAGCGGAGAGGGCTACGAGCAGTACTTC
>TRBV9|TRBD1|.|TRBJ2-3
CASSAPGQGSTDTQYF
TGTGCCAGCAGCGCGCCGGGACAGGGGAGCACAGATACGCAGTATTTT
>TRBV10-2|.|.|TRBJ2-1
CASSESRSSGEQFF
TGCGCCAGCAGTGAGAGTAGAAGCTCAGGTGAGCAGTTCTTC
>TRBV6-5|.|.|TRBJ2-1
CASSTRSTSYNEQFF
TGTGCCAGCAGTACCCGGAGTACCTCCTACAATGAGCAGTTCTTC
>TRBV2|TRBD2|once|TRBJ2-5
CASRRGTSGPLGETQYF
TGTGCCAGCAGGAGGGGGACTAGCGGGCCCCTGGGAGAGACCCAGTACTTC
>TRBV24-1|.|.|TRBJ1-2
CATSDPRGVKGPSGYTF
TGTGCCACCAGTGACCCGAGGGGAGTAAAGGGACCGAGTGGCTACACCTTC
>TRBV15|.|.|TRBJ1-4
CATSSRQGNEKLFF
TGTGCCACCAGCAGTAGGCAGGGTAATGAAAAACTGTTTTTT
>TRBV4-1|TRBD2|.|TRBJ2-1
CASSQSPPGLAFDEQFF
TGCGCCAGCAGCCAGAGTCCACCGGGACTAGCGTTCGATGAGCAGTTCTTC
>TRBV18|TRBD2|.|TRBJ2-1
CASSPGLAGVPFF
TGTGCCAGCTCTCCCGGACTAGCTGGAGTACCGTTCTTC
>TRBV28|.|once|TRBJ1-5
CASSPLAPQPQHF
TGTGCCAGCAGTCCCCTAGCCCCCCAGCCCCAGCATTTT
>TRBV4-1|.|once|TRBJ2-2
CASSQHGGTGELFF
TGCGCCAGCAGCCAACATGGCGGAACCGGGGAGCTGTTTTTT